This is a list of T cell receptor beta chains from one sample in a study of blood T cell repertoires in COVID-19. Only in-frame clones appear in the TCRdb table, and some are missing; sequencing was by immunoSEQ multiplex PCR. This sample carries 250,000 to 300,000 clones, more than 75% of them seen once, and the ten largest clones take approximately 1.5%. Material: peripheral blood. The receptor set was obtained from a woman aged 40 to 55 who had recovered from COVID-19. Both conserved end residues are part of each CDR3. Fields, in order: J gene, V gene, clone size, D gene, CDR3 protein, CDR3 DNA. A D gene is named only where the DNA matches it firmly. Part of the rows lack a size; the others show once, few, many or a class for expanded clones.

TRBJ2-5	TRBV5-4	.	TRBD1	CASSGTGTAEETQYF	TGTGCCAGCAGCGGTACCGGGACAGCAGAAGAGACCCAGTACTTC
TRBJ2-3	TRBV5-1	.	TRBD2	CASSFSSGGAGDTQYF	TGCGCCAGCAGCTTTAGTAGCGGGGGGGCCGGGGATACGCAGTATTTT
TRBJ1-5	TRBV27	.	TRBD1	CASRATGGLGTQHF	TGTGCCAGCAGAGCCACAGGGGGCTTGGGGACCCAGCATTTT
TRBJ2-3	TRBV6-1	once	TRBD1	CASSEAVRGRTDTQYF	TGTGCCAGCAGTGAAGCGGTCAGGGGGCGGACAGATACGCAGTATTTT
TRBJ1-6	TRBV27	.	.	CASSWTQAGSPLHF	TGTGCCAGCAGTTGGACGCAGGCGGGATCCCCCCTCCACTTT
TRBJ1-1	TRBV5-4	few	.	CASSLRDVTEAFF	TGTGCCAGCAGCCTGAGGGATGTAACTGAAGCTTTCTTT
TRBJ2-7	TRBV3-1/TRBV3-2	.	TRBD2	CASSQVSSGGPYEQYF	TGTGCCAGCAGCCAAGTATCTAGCGGGGGACCCTACGAGCAGTACTTC
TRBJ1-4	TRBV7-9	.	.	CASSSTGATNEKLFF	TGTGCCAGCAGCTCCACGGGGGCAACTAATGAAAAACTGTTTTTT
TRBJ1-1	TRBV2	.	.	CASNWEGGMNTEAFF	TGTGCCAGCAACTGGGAGGGGGGTATGAACACTGAAGCTTTCTTT
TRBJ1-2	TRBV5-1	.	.	CASSPQTEIYGYTF	TGCGCCAGCAGCCCACAAACAGAGATCTATGGCTACACCTTC
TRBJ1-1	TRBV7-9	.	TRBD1	CASSHGQGFSTEAFF	TGTGCCAGCAGCCATGGACAGGGTTTTTCCACTGAAGCTTTCTTT
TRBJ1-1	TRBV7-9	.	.	CASSPPHRVAGTEAFF	TGTGCCAGCAGCCCCCCACACAGGGTGGCGGGCACTGAAGCTTTCTTT
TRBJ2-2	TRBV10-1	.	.	CASSGGDVVTGELFF	TGCGCCAGCAGTGGAGGAGACGTGGTCACCGGGGAGCTGTTTTTT
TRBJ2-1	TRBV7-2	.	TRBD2	CASRNSGGPYNEQFF	TGTGCCAGCAGGAATAGCGGGGGGCCCTACAATGAGCAGTTCTTC
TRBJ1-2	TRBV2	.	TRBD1	CASSLIRDSANYGYTF	TGTGCCAGCAGCCTAATCCGGGACAGCGCTAACTATGGCTACACCTTC
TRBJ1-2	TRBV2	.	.	CASTLRTVFYGYTF	TGTGCCAGCACTCTCCGGACAGTTTTCTATGGCTACACCTTC